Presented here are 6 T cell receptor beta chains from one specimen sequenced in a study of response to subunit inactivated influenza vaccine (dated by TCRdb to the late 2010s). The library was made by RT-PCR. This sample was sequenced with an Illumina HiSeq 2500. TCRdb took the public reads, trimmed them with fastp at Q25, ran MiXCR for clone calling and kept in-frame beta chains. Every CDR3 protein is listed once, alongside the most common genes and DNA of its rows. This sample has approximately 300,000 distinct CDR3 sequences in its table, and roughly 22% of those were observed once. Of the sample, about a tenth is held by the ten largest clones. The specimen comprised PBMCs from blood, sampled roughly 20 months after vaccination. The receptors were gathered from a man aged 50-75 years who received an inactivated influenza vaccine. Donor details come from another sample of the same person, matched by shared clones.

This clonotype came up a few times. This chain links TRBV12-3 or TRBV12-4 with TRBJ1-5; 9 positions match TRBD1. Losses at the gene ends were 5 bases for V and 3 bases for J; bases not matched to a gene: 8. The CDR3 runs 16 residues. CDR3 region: CASSPPGTGNNQPQHF. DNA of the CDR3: TGTGCCAGCAGTCCACCCGGGACAGGGAACAATCAGCCCCAGCATTTT.

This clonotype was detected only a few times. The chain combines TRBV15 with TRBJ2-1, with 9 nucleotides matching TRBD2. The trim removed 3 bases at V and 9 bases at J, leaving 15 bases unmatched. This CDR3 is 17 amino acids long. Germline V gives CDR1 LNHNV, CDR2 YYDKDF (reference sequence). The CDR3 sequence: CATSSGGLSSGIGEQFF. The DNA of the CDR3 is TGTGCCACCAGCAGTGGGGGGCTCTCTAGCGGGATCGGTGAGCAGTTCTTC.

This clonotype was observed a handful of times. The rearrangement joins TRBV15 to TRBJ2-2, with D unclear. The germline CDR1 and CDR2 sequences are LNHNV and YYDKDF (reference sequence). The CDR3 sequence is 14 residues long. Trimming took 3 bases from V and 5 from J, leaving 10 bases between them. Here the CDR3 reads CATSSGIRTGELFF. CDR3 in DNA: TGTGCCACCAGCAGTGGGATAAGGACCGGGGAGCTGTTTTTT. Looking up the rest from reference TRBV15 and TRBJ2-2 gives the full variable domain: DAMVIQNPRYQVTQFGKPVTLSCSQTLNHNVMYWYQQKSSQAPKLLFHYYDKDFNNEADTPDNFQSRRPNTSFCFLDIRSPGLGDTAMYLCATSSGIRTGELFFGEGSRLTVL.

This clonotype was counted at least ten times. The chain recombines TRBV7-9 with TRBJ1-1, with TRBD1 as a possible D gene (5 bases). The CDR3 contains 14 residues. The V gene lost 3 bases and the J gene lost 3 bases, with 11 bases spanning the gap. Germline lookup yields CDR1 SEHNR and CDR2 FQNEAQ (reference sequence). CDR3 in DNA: TGTGCCAGCAGCTTGTCAGGGTTATACACTGAAGCTTTCTTT. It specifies CASSLSGLYTEAFF.

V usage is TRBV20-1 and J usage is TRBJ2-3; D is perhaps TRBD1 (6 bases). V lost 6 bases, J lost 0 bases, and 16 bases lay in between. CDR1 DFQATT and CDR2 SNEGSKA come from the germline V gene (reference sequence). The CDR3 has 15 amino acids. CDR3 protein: CSAQVGTTSTDTQYF. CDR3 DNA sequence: TGCAGTGCCCAAGTTGGGACAACTAGCACAGATACGCAGTATTTT.

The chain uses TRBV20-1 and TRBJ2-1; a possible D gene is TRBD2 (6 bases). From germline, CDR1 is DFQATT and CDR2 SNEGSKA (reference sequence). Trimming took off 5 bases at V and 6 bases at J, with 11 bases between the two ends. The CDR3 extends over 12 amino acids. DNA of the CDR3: TGCAGTGCTTACGGGAGCTCCAATGAGCAGTTCTTC. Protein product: CSAYGSSNEQFF.